This T cell receptor (beta chain) was identified during a study of blood T cells in healthy people across ages. The CDR3 totals 15 residues. Germline V CDR1 and CDR2: SGHTA, FQGNSA. Isolation per sample recovered at least 6 million PBMCs. General study findings and limits: In these data, TCR beta diversity tracked strongly with naive T cell percentage.

Comment on this clonotype: The target antigen is unknown.

PCR was performed a second time for roughly 7 to 12 cycles using a sample-barcoded 5' primer and a J-beta primer mix. Each CDR3 protein is one row after TCRdb ran MiXCR on the 5' RACE reads. Here the sample spans over 600,000 distinct CDR3 sequences, around 41% being singletons. The chain has TRBV7-2 and TRBJ2-5; possibly TRBD1 for D (6 bases). The DNA end is more similar to TRBJ2-7, so the J call may be wrong. Sequenced sample: blood. This sequence was found in a man older than 75 in good health. The CDR3 sequence: CASSLVGQFFDEQYF. In nucleotides, the CDR3 is TGTGCCAGCAGCTTAGTCGGACAGTTTTTCGACGAGCAGTACTTC.